The present T cell receptor beta chain was sequenced within a study of blood T cell repertoires in COVID-19. CDR1 is MDHEN, CDR2 SYDVKM, per germline. V lost 2 bases to trimming and J lost 3 bases; unmatched junction nucleotides: 6. The CDR3 length is 16 residues. As originally analysed: Nucleated cell number was recorded as an estimate derived from reference gene primer amplification. Sequencing was performed with immunoSEQ multiplex PCR; in TCRdb, only in-frame clones are kept and a portion is missing. V, J and clone size are those of that table, while D and trimming were read from the DNA. The table lists about 400,000 clones, about 90% of them singletons, with 1% to 1.5% in the top ten.

This chain uses TRBV28 with TRBJ1-4; 7 positions match TRBD1. This TCR derives from a man between 35 and 55 years old with acute or convalescent COVID-19. Sequenced sample: peripheral blood. The CDR3 bases are TGTGCCAGCAGTTTAGGGGGACAGCTACCTAATGAAAAACTGTTTTTT. Protein: CASSLGGQLPNEKLFF.